Detailed here is one T cell receptor beta chain. The record originates from a study of blood T cell repertoires in COVID-19. About the study: Collection of acute and convalescent COVID-19 samples took place in the United States, Italy and Spain. Sample material is recorded as cDNA or gDNA derived from T cells, B-cell-depleted T cells, or PBMCs.

This CDR3 comprises 15 residues. Germline CDR1 is LGHDT and CDR2 is YNNKEL (reference sequence). V dropped 0 bases and J dropped 5; count of bases not matched to a gene: 7. In the original analysis: Researchers report that nucleated cell counts were estimated from reference gene primer amplification. Using immunoSEQ multiplex PCR, the repertoire was profiled, and TCRdb retains in-frame clones only, with some absent. The V and J calls and clone size were taken over from that table, and D and trimming were inferred from the DNA. The table shows fewer than 400,000 clones, with roughly 86% occurring only once.

The sample was peripheral blood. The sequence was collected from a human donor in a cohort sampled during active COVID-19. The genes are TRBV3-1 (or the pseudogene TRBV3-2) and TRBJ2-7; 7 bases agree with TRBD1. The CDR3 DNA is TGTGCCAGCAGCCAAGATCTTGGGCAGGGGGACGAGCAGTACTTC. Translated, it gives CASSQDLGQGDEQYF.